This T cell receptor beta chain came from a study of PD-L1 blockade in urothelial cancer. Study at large: About 90% of the 29 patients were men whose urothelial cancer was bladder-origin. After treatment start, blood was analyzed at 3 weeks (second dose) and at 6 weeks. The study, taken as a whole, reports: Pretreatment TCR clonality in blood, when below the median, was predictive of better survival.

Generated by immunoSEQ multiplex PCR, the TCRdb table keeps only in-frame clones and is missing some. The sample contains about 95,000 clones, around 90% of which appear only once. On this clone: Its antigen is unknown.

Germline trimming cut 4 bases from V and 2 bases from J; bases unmatched to any gene: 3. The length of the CDR3 is 14 residues. CDR1 and CDR2 from the germline V gene are SGHRS and YFSETQ. Indicated time point: pretreatment peripheral blood. Source: PBMCs, taken around atezolizumab (anti-PD-L1) treatment. The chain is built from TRBV5-1 and TRBJ1-5, with 7 bases matching TRBD1. This clonotype was obtained from a man in his fifties or sixties with urothelial cancer. The CDR3 loop reads CASSTGTGNQPQHF. In DNA form, the CDR3 reads TGCGCCAGCAGCACTGGGACAGGCAATCAGCCCCAGCATTTT.